This T cell receptor beta chain was captured in a study of CD8 T cells in Susac syndrome. General observations from the study: The number of individuals included in the study's TCR sequencing and HLA analysis was acknowledged as relatively small.

It was negative isolation that provided the CD8+ and CD4+ T cells, whereas TEMRA cells were enriched by FACS. Trimming took off 0 bases at V and 5 bases at J, with 10 bases between the two ends. In germline, CDR1 is SEHNR, CDR2 FQNEAQ (reference sequence). This CDR3 comprises 14 residues. It was with random hexamers that about 0.45 to 1 ug RNA was reverse transcribed. One entry per CDR3 protein, called by TCRdb with MiXCR from the immunoSEQ multiplex PCR reads. The sample lists some 110,000 distinct CDR3 sequences, roughly 95% occurring once. As regards this clonotype: Its antigen is unidentified.

This chain joins TRBV7-9 and TRBJ1-2; D perhaps matches TRBD1 (6 bases). The sample taken for sequencing was CD4+ T cells from PBMCs. The TCR comes from a human donor with Susac syndrome. The CDR3 DNA sequence: TGTGCCAGCAGCTTAGCCGGACAGACTTATGGCTACACCTTC. Translating it yields CASSLAGQTYGYTF.